A selection of T cell receptor beta chains follows, all from one sample in a study of radiotherapy plus CTLA-4 blockade in lung cancer. Here immunoSEQ multiplex PCR was the method, and the copy in TCRdb shows in-frame clones only, minus some. Of some 78,000 clones detected, approximately 86% appear once; the ten largest clones hold 2% to 2.5%. The material sequenced was peripheral blood, taken from a patient treated with radiotherapy plus ipilimumab. The receptors come from a human donor with non-small cell lung cancer who had a partial response to radiotherapy plus ipilimumab. CDR3s include the opening cysteine and the closing phenylalanine or tryptophan. D genes are given only for firm matches. Some rows have no size entry. The others give once, few or many, or a class for an expanded clone.

few	TRBV14	TRBJ1-1	NA	TGTGCCAGCAGCCAAGTTTACGGGACTGAAGCTTTCTTT	CASSQVYGTEAFF
NA	TRBV18	TRBJ2-1	NA	TGTGCCAGCTCACCCGGGACATTGGAGCAGTTCTTC	CASSPGTLEQFF
NA	TRBV7-2	TRBJ2-2	TRBD2	TGTGCCAGCAGCCGTAATAGCGGGAGGGCCGCCGGGGAGCTGTTTTTT	CASSRNSGRAAGELFF
once	TRBV7-9	TRBJ2-1	NA	TGTGCCAGCAGCCCACTCCGACAGACCTACAATGAGCAGTTCTTC	CASSPLRQTYNEQFF
few	TRBV5-6	TRBJ1-3	NA	TGTGCCAGCAGCCGGCGGGGGTATCCTGGAAACACCATATATTTT	CASSRRGYPGNTIYF
NA	TRBV5-1	TRBJ2-7	NA	TGCGCCAGCAGCAGGGACAACTACGAGCAGTACTTC	CASSRDNYEQYF
NA	TRBV11-2	TRBJ2-5	TRBD1	TGTGCCAGCAGCTTAGATCTCTCACAGGGGCCCCAGGGACCCCAGTACTTC	CASSLDLSQGPQGPQYF
few	TRBV19	TRBJ1-1	TRBD1	TGTGCCAGCCGGCTACAGGGGACGAACACTGAAGCTTTCTTT	CASRLQGTNTEAFF
NA	TRBV19	TRBJ2-5	NA	TGTGCCAGTAGTTTTAAAGAGACCCAGTACTTC	CASSFKETQYF
NA	TRBV28	TRBJ2-7	TRBD2	TGTGCCAGCAGAGGACTAGCGGGAGGCAGTTACGAGCAGTACTTC	CASRGLAGGSYEQYF
once	TRBV28	TRBJ2-5	TRBD2	TGTGCAGCCCGCTCTAGCGGGAGGGCAAGGGAGACCCAGTACTTC	CAARSSGRARETQYF
NA	TRBV7-2	TRBJ2-1	TRBD2	TGTGCCAGCAGCTACATTAGCGGGAGTGGCAATGAGCAGTTCTTC	CASSYISGSGNEQFF
NA	TRBV2	TRBJ2-2	NA	TGTGCCAGCAGTGAAGGAGGGTCATGGACCGGGGAGCTGTTTTTT	CASSEGGSWTGELFF
NA	TRBV5-1	TRBJ1-1	TRBD1	TGCGCCAGCAGCTTGGGGGGACAGCTCACTGAAGCTTTCTTT	CASSLGGQLTEAFF
NA	TRBV5-1	TRBJ2-1	NA	TGCGCCAGCAGCTTGGCCGCTGGCCTCTACAATGAGCAGTTCTTC	CASSLAAGLYNEQFF
NA	TRBV11-3	TRBJ2-1	TRBD2	TGTGCCAGCAGCTCGGGACTGACGGGAGGCTCGGATGAGCAGTTCTTC	CASSSGLTGGSDEQFF
NA	TRBV2	TRBJ2-4	NA	TGTGCCAGCAGTGAACCGGTCAGGGCTCGGGCGGGGTCCAAGGGAAACATTCAGTACTTC	CASSEPVRARAGSKGNIQYF
NA	TRBV7-3	TRBJ2-2	NA	TGTGCCAGCAGCTTTTCTCCGACACCGAACACCGGGGAGCTGTTTTTT	CASSFSPTPNTGELFF
once	TRBV27	TRBJ1-4	TRBD1	TGTGCCAGCAGTTTACTCCGGGACAGATATGAAAAACTGTTTTTT	CASSLLRDRYEKLFF
few	TRBV28	TRBJ1-4	NA	TGTGCCAGCAGTCTCACAGGGCCTCGGATCGAAAAACTGTTTTTT	CASSLTGPRIEKLFF
NA	TRBV2	TRBJ1-2	NA	TGTGCCAGCAGTGTAGGGACTGTCAACTATGGCTACACCTTC	CASSVGTVNYGYTF
NA	TRBV19	TRBJ1-3	NA	TGTGCCAGTAGTAGCCCCGTTGGAGGGGCACCGAGAAAACGAAACCCTGGAAACACCATATATTTT	CASSSPVGGAPRKRNPGNTIYF
few	TRBV7-6	TRBJ1-1	NA	TGTGCCAGCAGCTTAGTTTCAGGGTTGGTCACTGAAGCTTTCTTT	CASSLVSGLVTEAFF
NA	TRBV7-2	TRBJ1-1	NA	TGTGCCAGCAGCTTATCGTCGGGGAGATTCACTGAAGCTTTCTTT	CASSLSSGRFTEAFF
once	TRBV5-1	TRBJ2-2	NA	TGCGCCAGCAGACCCGAGCCGAACACCGGGGAGCTGTTTTTT	CASRPEPNTGELFF
NA	TRBV5-1	TRBJ2-5	NA	TGCGCCAGCAGCTTGTCTTTAGAGACCCAGTACTTC	CASSLSLETQYF
once	TRBV30	TRBJ2-2	NA	TGTGCCTGGAGTGGACAGGCGGTGGGGGAGCTGTTTTTT	CAWSGQAVGELFF
NA	TRBV7-8	TRBJ2-7	TRBD2	TGTGCCAGCAGCTCGCAGACTAGCGCACACTACGAGCAGTACTTC	CASSSQTSAHYEQYF
NA	TRBV21-1	TRBJ1-5	NA	TGTGCCAGCAGCAAAGCGGTCCGGGACAGGGGGAGGAGCAATCAGCCCCAGCATTTT	CASSKAVRDRGRSNQPQHF